Shown below are 27 T cell receptor beta chains from a single sample sequenced in a study of yellow fever vaccine responses in identical twins. One entry per CDR3 protein results from TCRdb running MiXCR on the RT-PCR reads. The sample includes more than 11,000 distinct CDR3 sequences, 65% to 85% of them seen just once. The source material was T cells from blood (PBMCs), unsorted or a sorted subset (not recorded which), sampled before or after yellow fever vaccination (not recorded which). The origin of the receptors is a woman younger than 30 who received the yellow fever vaccine.

The chain has TRBV29-1 and TRBJ1-5; no definite D call. The V gene lost 4 bases and the J gene lost 0 bases, with 10 bases spanning the gap. The CDR3 extends over 14 amino acids. Germline CDR1 and CDR2: SQVTM and ANQGSEA. This CDR3 reads CSVVIQDSNQPQHF. CDR3 sequence (DNA): TGCAGCGTTGTAATTCAGGATAGCAATCAGCCCCAGCATTTT.

V is TRBV12-3 or TRBV12-4 and J is TRBJ2-5; unclear D gene. The CDR3 extends over 14 amino acids. The V gene lost 7 bases and the J gene lost 2 bases, with 14 bases spanning the gap. The CDR3 sequence: CASTATARQETQYF. CDR3 in DNA: TGTGCCAGCACCGCGACTGCGAGACAAGAGACCCAGTACTTC.

This clonotype was recorded only once. The chain recombines TRBV7-9 with TRBJ2-3; 7 nucleotides match TRBD1. This CDR3 is 14 amino acids long. Losses at the gene ends were 5 bases for V and 4 bases for J; bases not matched to a gene: 6. Per the germline V gene, CDR1 is SEHNR and CDR2 is FQNEAQ (reference sequence). CDR3 protein: CASSLTGPADTQYF. CDR3 coding DNA: TGTGCCAGCAGCCTGACAGGGCCGGCAGATACGCAGTATTTT.

The chain links TRBV28 to TRBJ2-1, with TRBD2 matching 9 bases. The germline V gene encodes CDR1 MDHEN and CDR2 SYDVKM. With 10 bases clipped from V and 6 bases from J, the junction kept 13 bases outside the gene matches. The CDR3 has 15 amino acids. CDR3 loop: CAIYGAGGKFNEQFF. CDR3 DNA: TGTGCCATATATGGGGCGGGAGGGAAATTCAATGAGCAGTTCTTC.

This clonotype showed up just a few times. The chain employs TRBV18 and TRBJ2-2; D ambiguous. Germline values: CDR1 KGHSH, CDR2 LQKENI. This CDR3 region has 17 residues. The V gene lost 2 bases and the J gene lost 2 bases, with 15 bases spanning the gap. DNA of the CDR3: TGTGCCAGCTCACCATACAGATCCAGTAGTAACACCGGGGAGCTGTTTTTT. Amino acids: CASSPYRSSSNTGELFF.

The rearrangement uses TRBV29-1 and TRBJ2-1; D may be TRBD2 (5 bases). Trimming took off 4 bases at V and 1 base at J, with 8 bases between the two ends. The V gene's germline CDR1 is SQVTM and CDR2 ANQGSEA. The CDR3 has 13 residues. CDR3 in amino acids: CSVGAVSYNEQFF. CDR3 DNA: TGCAGCGTTGGAGCGGTTTCCTACAATGAGCAGTTCTTC.

This clonotype turned up a few times. The V gene is TRBV15, the J gene TRBJ1-5; TRBD1 might be the D (5 bases). V lost 0 bases and J 2 bases, leaving 8 bases between the germline ends. The CDR3 covers 15 residues. CDR1 is LNHNV and CDR2 is YYDKDF in the germline V gene (reference sequence). CDR3 sequence reads: CATSRDGGGNQPQHF. The CDR3 DNA sequence: TGTGCCACCAGCAGAGATGGGGGGGGCAATCAGCCCCAGCATTTT.

The chain recombines TRBV15 with TRBJ1-5; D ambiguous. Deletions cut 1 base from V and 0 bases from J, with 13 bases between. This CDR3 contains 17 residues. Germline V gene data show CDR1 as LNHNV and CDR2 as YYDKDF (reference sequence). The CDR3 loop reads CATSRGLTEYSNQPQHF. Written as DNA, the CDR3 is TGTGCCACCAGCAGAGGCCTGACGGAGTATAGCAATCAGCCCCAGCATTTT.

The gene calls are TRBV5-8 and TRBJ1-3, with D unresolved. The CDR3 has 16 residues. Germline CDR1 reads SGHTS; CDR2 reads YDEGEE. V was trimmed by 4 bases and J by 0 bases, leaving 14 bases between them. CDR3 DNA sequence: TGTGCCAGCAGCCCGGTGAAAACAGCCTCTGGAAACACCATATATTTT. This codes for CASSPVKTASGNTIYF.

This chain joins TRBV20-1 and TRBJ1-1, with TRBD1 matching over 8 bases. The V gene's germline CDR1 is DFQATT and CDR2 SNEGSKA (reference sequence). This CDR3 is built from 15 residues. Trimming cost V 3 bases and J 0 bases; bases outside gene matches: 6. CDR3 amino acids: CSASLQGALNTEAFF. In nucleotides, the CDR3 is TGCAGTGCTAGTCTCCAGGGGGCCTTGAACACTGAAGCTTTCTTT.

The V gene is TRBV28, the J gene TRBJ2-7; 8 bases fit TRBD2. Germline V gene sequence: CDR1 MDHEN, CDR2 SYDVKM. The junction had 6 bases not matched to a gene; V was cut back by 3 bases and J by 5 bases. There are 14 residues in the CDR3. The CDR3 spells CASSFSGRADEQYF. In DNA form, the CDR3 reads TGTGCCAGCAGTTTTTCCGGGAGGGCCGACGAGCAGTACTTC.

This clonotype was detected only once. The rearrangement links TRBV29-1 to TRBJ2-1; 7 bases align to TRBD2. The CDR3 covers 16 residues. Trimming at V came to 6 bases and at J to 2 bases, leaving 13 bases not matched to a gene. CDR1 and CDR2 from the germline V gene are SQVTM and ANQGSEA. CDR3: CSVPGTNGGAYNEQFF. For the CDR3, the DNA is TGCAGCGTCCCCGGGACTAACGGGGGAGCCTACAATGAGCAGTTCTTC.

The chain joins TRBV18 to TRBJ2-1, with 8 bases that match TRBD2. Germline values: CDR1 KGHSH, CDR2 LQKENI. The CDR3 is made up of 17 amino acids. V shed 6 bases and J 5 bases; nucleotides not matched to a gene: 15. CDR3 DNA sequence: TGTGCCAGCTCCCCTAATATAGCCCTAGCGGGCCACAATGAGCAGTTCTTC. It encodes CASSPNIALAGHNEQFF.

The V gene is TRBV11-3, the J gene TRBJ2-1; D is ambiguous. The germline gives CDR1 SGHNT, CDR2 YENEEA. The CDR3 runs 15 residues. V was clipped by 2 bases and J by 7 bases, with 15 bases between them. The CDR3 DNA reads as TGTGCCAGCAGCTTACTGCGCGGTGTGGGGAATGAGCAGTTCTTC. Its protein is CASSLLRGVGNEQFF.

The rearrangement links TRBV28 to TRBJ2-7; D is unresolved. This CDR3 contains 12 residues. From germline, CDR1 is MDHEN and CDR2 SYDVKM. Trimming removed 4 bases at V and 4 bases at J, with 8 bases between. The CDR3 reads CASSSGSYEQYV. DNA for the CDR3: TGTGCCAGCAGTTCTGGGTCTTACGAGCAGTACGTC.

The chain joins TRBV20-1 to TRBJ2-1; no firm D call. CDR1 DFQATT and CDR2 SNEGSKA come from the germline V gene (reference sequence). The CDR3 is 13 amino acids. Trimming stripped 4 bases from V and 0 bases from J, with 7 bases between. CDR3 DNA: TGCAGTGCTAACCCTAGCTCCTACAATGAGCAGTTCTTC. This encodes CSANPSSYNEQFF.

The chain's CDR3 is CASSPGLAGVSYEQYF. CDR3 DNA sequence: TGTGCCAGCAGCCCAGGACTAGCGGGAGTCTCTTACGAGCAGTACTTC. The rearrangement links TRBV3-1 to TRBJ2-7; 13 nucleotides line up with TRBD2. Trimming took 4 bases from V and 4 from J; bases not matched to a gene: 7. The CDR3 length is 16 residues. Germline V gene lookup returns CDR1 LGHDT and CDR2 YNNKEL (reference sequence).

The genes are TRBV7-2 and TRBJ2-7; D ambiguous. V shed 1 base and J shed 2 bases, with 12 bases lying between them. There are 15 residues in the CDR3. Germline V gene lookup returns CDR1 SGHTA and CDR2 FQGNSA. The chain's CDR3 is CASSLDLRSAYEQYF. As DNA, the CDR3 is TGTGCCAGCAGCTTAGACTTGAGGTCCGCCTACGAGCAGTACTTC.

The chain carries TRBV2 and TRBJ2-5, with D uncertain. The CDR3 is 12 residues long. The V end lost 8 bases, the J end lost 5 bases, and 12 bases lay between the germline ends. Germline values: CDR1 SNHLY, CDR2 FYNNEI. The CDR3 sequence is CASGRSGETQYF. For the CDR3, the DNA is TGTGCCAGCGGTCGGAGTGGCGAGACCCAGTACTTC.

The rearrangement joins TRBV18 to TRBJ2-7, with a weak D call TRBD1 (5 bases). Trimming removed 5 bases from V and 6 bases from J, with 14 bases in between. The CDR3 has 13 residues. CDR1 and CDR2 (germline): KGHSH, LQKENI. The CDR3 here is CASSTTQDSEQYV. DNA for the CDR3: TGTGCCAGCTCAACCACACAGGATTCCGAGCAGTACGTC.

The chain uses TRBV12-5 and TRBJ2-7; D not certain. Trimming left V 1 base short and J 2 bases short, with 9 bases between. CDR3 length: 14 amino acids. CDR1 and CDR2 from the germline V gene are LGHNT and FRNRAP. CDR3 region: CASGLDLVTYEQYF. CDR3 DNA sequence: TGTGCTAGTGGTTTGGACCTAGTTACCTACGAGCAGTACTTC.

The chain employs TRBV3-1 and TRBJ1-6; D ambiguous. Between the trimmed V and J ends, which lost 1 base and 9 bases, there was a span of 13 bases. Germline assignment: CDR1 LGHDT and CDR2 YNNKEL (reference sequence). The CDR3 spans 15 residues. CDR3 DNA sequence: TGTGCCAGCAGCCAAGTGGGCATCGGAGCTTCACCCCTCCACTTT. It is translated as CASSQVGIGASPLHF. Looking up the rest from reference TRBV3-1 and TRBJ1-6 gives the full variable domain: DTAVSQTPKYLVTQMGNDKSIKCEQNLGHDTMYWYKQDSKKFLKIMFSYNNKELIINETVPNRFSPKSPDKAHLNLHINSLELGDSAVYFCASSQVGIGASPLHFGNGTRLTVT.

This chain uses TRBV11-3 with TRBJ2-5; D may match TRBD1 or TRBD2 (6 bases each). The ends were cut back, 1 base at V and 0 bases at J, with 12 bases in the middle. CDR1 is SGHNT and CDR2 is YENEEA in the germline V gene. This CDR3 has 16 amino acids. The CDR3 DNA reads TGTGCCAGCAGCTTAGGACTTAGGGGGGACCAAGAGACCCAGTACTTC. As protein: CASSLGLRGDQETQYF.

J is TRBJ1-2 and V is TRBV28; 9 nucleotides align to TRBD1. The CDR3 runs to 16 residues. V was clipped by 7 bases and J by 4 bases; unmatched bases: 13. Germline CDR1 and CDR2: MDHEN and SYDVKM. The CDR3 DNA is TGTGCCAGCATTGGGGACAGGGCCCACTTGGGCTATGGCTACACCTTC. Its protein product is CASIGDRAHLGYGYTF.

The chain employs TRBV3-1 and TRBJ1-5, with 8 bases that match TRBD1. This CDR3 is 14 amino acids long. The J segment lost 5 bases and the V segment lost 5 bases, leaving 5 bases of the junction unmatched. Looked up from germline, CDR1 is LGHDT and CDR2 is YNNKEL (reference sequence). The CDR3 sequence is CASSWTGSDQPQHF. CDR3 bases: TGTGCCAGCAGCTGGACAGGGTCCGATCAGCCCCAGCATTTT.

The chain joins TRBV2 to TRBJ1-5, with D unclear. Germline V CDR1 and CDR2: SNHLY, FYNNEI. The CDR3 has 17 amino acids. Trimming pared 3 bases from V and 0 bases from J, leaving 15 bases between. CDR3 amino acids: CASSDKRGGYSNQPQHF. The CDR3 DNA follows: TGTGCCAGCAGTGACAAGCGTGGAGGTTATAGCAATCAGCCCCAGCATTTT.

This clonotype was recorded a few times. V is TRBV23-1 and J is TRBJ1-1; TRBD1 is a possible D gene (5 bases). TRBV23-1 is an ORF, and what it does is uncertain. This CDR3 contains 13 residues. The V end was cut by 8 bases, the J end by 1 base, with 11 bases between. In nucleotides, the CDR3 is TGCGCCAGCCAGGGAGAGACGAACACTGAAGCTTTCTTT. As protein: CASQGETNTEAFF.